Described below is a single T cell receptor beta chain sequence and its context. Its antigen remains unidentified. No base qualities exist here, and no much larger clone lies one base off it. TCRbeta CDR3 regions were amplified from genomic DNA using the immunoSEQ Assay, a bias-controlled multiplex PCR. Per the source publication's procedure: Within the assay, amplification of reference gene primers was used to estimate how many nucleated cells each sample contained. To quantify the absolute abundance of each unique TCRbeta CDR3 rearrangement, sequence reads were collapsed and filtered. For each sample, productive Simpson clonality was calculated by taking the square root of Simpson's diversity index across productive rearrangements. In its TCRdb copy, this immuneACCESS table keeps in-frame sequences only and misses some clones. Where compared with another copy, unresolved V genes explain less than half of these, and the others have no known cause. That table furnishes V, J and clone size, whereas the DNA furnished D and trimming. For this sample there are 150,000 to 200,000 clones; roughly 87% appear just once. About 5% of the sample is taken by the ten largest.

According to the germline V gene, CDR1 reads MDHEN and CDR2 reads SYDVKM. The cysteine opens and the phenylalanine closes a CDR3 of 15 amino acids. CDR3 DNA only is kept here, 45 bases in frame from base 1. From V the trimming removes 5 bases and from J it removes 6 bases, while the gene matches leave 9 bases of the junction unaccounted for. The sample comes from a study of blood T cell repertoires in COVID-19 (dated by TCRdb to the early 2020s). With regard to the full study: The collaborator samples originated in the United States, Italy and Spain and spanned the acute and convalescent phases of COVID-19. The dataset comprised deeply sampled blood TCRbeta repertoires from subjects exposed to, actively infected with, or recovered from COVID-19. Nearly every sample came with metadata listing a de-identified subject ID, COVID-19 status, age in years and sex. The material from the prospective study consisted of cDNA or gDNA derived from T cells, B-cell-depleted T cells, or PBMCs. HLA class I and class II types, where available, came from metadata supplied by the sample provider rather than from assay-based typing. A freely available public database, intended as a resource for researchers studying the immune response to SARS-CoV-2, is where the repertoires were released. Samples were obtained from the ongoing ImmuneRACE study (first 160 participants) and from 950 to 1,500 subjects provided by 6 global collaborators.

Whole blood was collected in K2EDTA tubes by collaborating institutions according to the institutions' own protocols. For TCRbeta analysis, collaborator samples were shipped as frozen whole blood, as isolated PBMCs, or as DNA extracted from either sample type. The study at large found these results: How much clinical and demographic metadata was included differed by source and by participant, and the metadata was provided uncurated.

Sequenced input: peripheral blood. The V gene is TRBV28 and the J gene is TRBJ2-7; a stretch of 11 junction bases matches TRBD1. The TCR was taken from a human donor in a cohort sampled during active COVID-19. This receptor carries the CDR3 CASSLGTGGTFEQYF. The bases are TGTGCCAGCAGTCTAGGGACAGGGGGGACGTTCGAGCAGTACTTC.